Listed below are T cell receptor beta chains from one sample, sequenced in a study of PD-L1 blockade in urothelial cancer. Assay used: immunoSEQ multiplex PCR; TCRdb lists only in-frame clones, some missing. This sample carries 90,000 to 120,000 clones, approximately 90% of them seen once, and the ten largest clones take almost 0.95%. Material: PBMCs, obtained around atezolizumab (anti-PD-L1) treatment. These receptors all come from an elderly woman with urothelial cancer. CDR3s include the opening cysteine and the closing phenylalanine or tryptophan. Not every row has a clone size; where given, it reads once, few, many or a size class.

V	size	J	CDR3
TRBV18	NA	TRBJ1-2	CASSSGASNYGYTF
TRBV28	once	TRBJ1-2	CASSSTGTGFDTF
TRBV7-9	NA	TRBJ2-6	CASSQGGLISGANVLTF
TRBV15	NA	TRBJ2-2	CATSKHRGGSTGELFF
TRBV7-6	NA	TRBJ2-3	CASSIRQGRNTDTQYF
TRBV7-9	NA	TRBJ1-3	CAGQGHAGNTIYF
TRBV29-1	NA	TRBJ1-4	CSVTHRGHDEKLFF
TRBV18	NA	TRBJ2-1	CASSSRGTSGTNEQFF
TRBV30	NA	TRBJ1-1	CALWTGEAFF
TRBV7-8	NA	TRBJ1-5	CASSLEGQGGQPQHF
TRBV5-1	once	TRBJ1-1	CASSLAGMNTEAFF
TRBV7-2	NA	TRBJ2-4	CASSSMWDRGPGNIQYF
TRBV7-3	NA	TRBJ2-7	CASSLNAGSTYEQYF
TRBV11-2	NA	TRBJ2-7	CASSLAHTGGEQYF